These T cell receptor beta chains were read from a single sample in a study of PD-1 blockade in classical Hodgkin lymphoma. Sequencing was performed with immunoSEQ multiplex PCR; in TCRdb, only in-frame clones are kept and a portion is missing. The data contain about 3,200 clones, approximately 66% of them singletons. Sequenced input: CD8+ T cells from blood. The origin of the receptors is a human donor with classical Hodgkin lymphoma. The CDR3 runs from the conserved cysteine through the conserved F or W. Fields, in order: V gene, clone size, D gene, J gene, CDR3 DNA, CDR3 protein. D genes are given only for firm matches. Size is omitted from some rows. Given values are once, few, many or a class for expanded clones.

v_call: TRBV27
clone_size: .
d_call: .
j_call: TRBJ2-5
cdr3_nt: TGTGCCAGCAGTTTGGCCAGGGGCGAAGAGACCCAGTACTTC
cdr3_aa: CASSLARGEETQYF

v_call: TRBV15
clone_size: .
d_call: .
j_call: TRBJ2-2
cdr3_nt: TGTGCCACCAGCAGAGTACAGGACACCGGGGAGCTGTTTTTT
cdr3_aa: CATSRVQDTGELFF

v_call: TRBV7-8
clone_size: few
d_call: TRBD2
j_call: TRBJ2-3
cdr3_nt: TGTGCCAGCACCCGCGGACTAGCGGGAGGCGCAATCACAGATACGCAGTATTTT
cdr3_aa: CASTRGLAGGAITDTQYF

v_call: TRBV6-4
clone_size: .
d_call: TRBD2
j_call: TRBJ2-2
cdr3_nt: TGTGCCAGCAGTGACGCTAGCGGAGGCACCGGGGAGCTGTTTTTT
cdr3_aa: CASSDASGGTGELFF

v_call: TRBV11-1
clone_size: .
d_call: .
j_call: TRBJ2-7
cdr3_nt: TGTGCCAGCAGCCCCCCAGCAGTCTCCTACGAGCAGTACTTC
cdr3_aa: CASSPPAVSYEQYF

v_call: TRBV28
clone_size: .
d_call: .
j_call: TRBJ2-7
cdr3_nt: TGTGCCAGCAGGGCGGGCGAGCAGTACTTC
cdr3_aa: CASRAGEQYF

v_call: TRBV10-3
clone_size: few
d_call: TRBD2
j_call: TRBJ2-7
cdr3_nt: TGTGCCATAGCCGGGGGACTAGCGGGAACCGAGCAGTACTTC
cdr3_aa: CAIAGGLAGTEQYF

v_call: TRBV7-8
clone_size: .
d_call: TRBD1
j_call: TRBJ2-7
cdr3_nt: TGTGCCAGCAGCTTAGATTCGACAGGGGATCCCCGCTACTCCTACGAGCAGTACTTC
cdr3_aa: CASSLDSTGDPRYSYEQYF

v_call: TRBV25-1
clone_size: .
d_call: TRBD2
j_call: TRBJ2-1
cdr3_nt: TGTGCCAGCAGCCAAAAGGCCGGACTAGCGGGAGATGAGCAGTTCTTC
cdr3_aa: CASSQKAGLAGDEQFF

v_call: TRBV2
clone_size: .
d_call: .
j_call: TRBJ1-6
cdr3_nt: TGTGCCAGCTCCACAGAGTATAATTCACCCCTCCACTTT
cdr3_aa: CASSTEYNSPLHF